Sequencing of this TCR beta chain was carried out in a study of blood T cell repertoires in COVID-19. The wider study: Specimens from acute and convalescent COVID-19 originated in the United States, Italy and Spain. Sources were T cells, B-cell-depleted T cells, or PBMCs; the material itself was cDNA or gDNA.

Germline lookup yields CDR1 SGHNT and CDR2 YENEEA. With V trimmed by 1 base and J by 4 bases, 3 bases remained unmatched. This CDR3 has 15 residues. Measured with immunoSEQ multiplex PCR; TCRdb has only the in-frame clones, and not every one. Of just over 250,000 clones in the sample, about 81% were seen once. The material sequenced was PBMCs or T cells enriched from blood (not recorded which). V is TRBV11-3 and J is TRBJ2-3, with 9 bases that match TRBD1. The receptor's source is a man aged 25-45 years with acute COVID-19. The CDR3 loop reads CASSLGGQGADTQYF. CDR3 bases: TGTGCCAGCAGCTTAGGGGGACAGGGTGCAGATACGCAGTATTTT.